Detailed here is one T cell receptor beta chain. The antigen is undetermined. The data were produced by immunoSEQ multiplex PCR, yet TCRdb's version contains in-frame clones alone and is incomplete. The sample consists of fewer than 30,000 clones, around 79% of them appearing once. The sample is drawn from a study of a mutant IDH1 vaccine in newly diagnosed glioma. The wider study: Patients, over weeks 1, 3, 5, 7, 11, 15, 19 and 23, received a total of eight vaccinations. Either 4-6 weeks after radiotherapy alone or alongside temozolomide, vaccination was begun. Most had both radiotherapy and temozolomide beforehand; others had only one. Findings of the study overall: Pseudoprogression appears to have had no connection to changes in top peripheral T cell clonotypes.

Time point denoted: week 5, during vaccination. Every vaccine dose comprised 300 ug of mutant IDH1 20-mer peptide plus topical imiquimod. V was pared by 3 bases and J by 1 base, with 9 bases between. Germline CDR1 and CDR2: MNHEY and SMNVEV (reference sequence). The CDR3 sequence is 14 residues long. This sequence originates from a man aged 40-49 years with glioma. This chain connects TRBV27 to TRBJ1-1, with D hard to call. This specimen was PBMCs, taken from a glioma patient whose treatment included an IDH1 peptide vaccine. The CDR3 DNA reads TGTGCCAGCAGTTTTAGTGCGGGGAACACTGAAGCTTTCTTT. Amino acids: CASSFSAGNTEAFF.